One sample yielded the 25 T cell receptor beta chains listed below, sequenced in a study of human T cells and chemical hapten exposure. MiXCR, run by TCRdb on the RACE reads, gives a single entry per CDR3 protein. The table includes approximately 100,000 distinct CDR3 sequences, less than 10% detected once. Stated time point: patch test 2, 6 weeks after DPC sensitization. The treatment here: therapeutic diphenylcyclopropenone sensitization with weekly scalp DPC. Here the sequenced sample was whole blood, taken in connection with sensitization to the hapten diphenylcyclopropenone (DPC). These receptors were taken from a woman aged 40 to 49 with alopecia areata. Some clones in this sample may be carry-over from other donors' samples.

This rearrangement joins TRBV27 to TRBJ2-1; possibly TRBD2 for D (6 bases). The CDR3 has 14 residues. The ends were cut back, 7 bases at V and 4 bases at J, with 14 bases in the middle. Germline V CDR1 and CDR2: MNHEY, SMNVEV (reference sequence). This CDR3 is CASTPPGRYNEQFF. CDR3 DNA: TGTGCCAGCACTCCCCCCGGGAGATACAATGAGCAGTTCTTC.

This clonotype came up many times. The rearrangement joins TRBV11-3 to TRBJ2-1, with D perhaps matching TRBD1 (7 bases). Germline assignment: CDR1 SGHNT and CDR2 YENEEA. V lost 3 bases, J lost 8 bases, and 20 bases lay in between. The length of the CDR3 is 16 residues. CDR3 in amino acids: CASSFGGQHPSDEQFF. The DNA of the CDR3 is TGTGCCAGCAGCTTCGGGGGACAGCATCCTAGCGATGAGCAGTTCTTC.

This clonotype was detected only a few times. The chain has TRBV10-3 and TRBJ1-1, with TRBD1 as a possible D gene (6 bases). Germline V gene lookup returns CDR1 ENHRY and CDR2 SYGVKD. CDR3 length: 14 amino acids. V lost 6 bases and J 6 bases, leaving 17 bases between the germline ends. The CDR3 bases are TGTGCCATCAGCGCCGGGACAAAAGAAGCTGAAGCTTTCTTT. This encodes CAISAGTKEAEAFF.

J is TRBJ2-7 and V is TRBV6-1; TRBD1 matches at 7 bases. Trimming at V came to 9 bases and at J to 0 bases, leaving 8 bases not matched to a gene. The CDR3 is 14 amino acids. The germline gives CDR1 MNHNS, CDR2 SASEGT. The CDR3 loop is CASSRDSLSYEQYF. The CDR3 coding sequence is TGTGCCAGTAGCCGGGACAGCCTCTCCTACGAGCAGTACTTC.

This clonotype was detected only a few times. The V call is TRBV12-3 or TRBV12-4, the J call TRBJ1-6; the D is unclear. Deletions cut 6 bases from V and 2 bases from J, with 11 bases between. The CDR3 length is 15 residues. In nucleotides, the CDR3 is TGTGCCAGCAGCGCCGTCCCTCCCTATAATTCACCCCTCCACTTT. Translating it yields CASSAVPPYNSPLHF.

There are many counts of this clonotype. V usage is TRBV20-1 and J usage is TRBJ2-7; the D gene could be TRBD1 or TRBD2 (6 bases each). Germline V gene lookup returns CDR1 DFQATT and CDR2 SNEGSKA (reference sequence). The V end was cut by 4 bases, the J end by 5 bases, with 18 bases between. This CDR3 has 14 amino acids. The DNA of the CDR3 is TGCAGTGCTATTGGAGGGCAGGGGACCGACGAGCAGTACTTC. Its translation is CSAIGGQGTDEQYF.

The rearrangement joins TRBV4-3 to TRBJ2-3; D not certain. Trimming took 6 bases from V and 0 from J, leaving 10 bases between them. The CDR3 runs to 14 residues. In germline, CDR1 is LGHNA, CDR2 YSLEER. Here the CDR3 DNA reads TGCGCCAGCAGTCGTATGGGGAGCACAGATACGCAGTATTTT. It codes for CASSRMGSTDTQYF.

This clonotype was seen many times. The V gene is TRBV12-3 or TRBV12-4, the J gene TRBJ2-3, with 11 nucleotides matching TRBD2. After removal of 2 bases from V and 1 base from J, the junction contained 2 bases not matched to a gene. The CDR3 runs to 16 residues. Here the CDR3 reads CASSLLLAGGTDTQYF. CDR3 in DNA: TGTGCCAGCAGTTTACTACTAGCGGGGGGCACAGATACGCAGTATTTT.

This clonotype was seen a handful of times. The J gene is TRBJ1-6, the V gene TRBV7-9; a possible D gene is TRBD1 (5 bases). The CDR3 sequence is 14 residues long. CDR1 and CDR2 (germline): SEHNR, FQNEAQ (reference sequence). V was pared by 2 bases and J by 7 bases, with 9 bases between. CDR3 loop: CASSLQGPNSPLHF. Written as DNA, the CDR3 is TGTGCCAGCAGCTTACAGGGCCCCAATTCACCCCTCCACTTT.

This clonotype came up a few times. The genes are TRBV15 and TRBJ2-7; 8 nucleotides align to TRBD1. This CDR3 has 14 residues. The ends lost 5 bases at V and 2 bases at J; junction bases unmatched: 5. CDR1 is LNHNV and CDR2 is YYDKDF in the germline V gene (reference sequence). The CDR3 DNA reads as TGTGCCACCAGCGGGCAACAGGGGGCCTACGAGCAGTACTTC. It codes for CATSGQQGAYEQYF.

In its sample, this clonotype was seen a few times. The chain links TRBV7-2 to TRBJ2-7; D possibly corresponds to TRBD1 (6 bases). Germline assignment: CDR1 SGHTA and CDR2 FQGNSA. Trimming shortened V by 5 bases and J by 3 bases, and 14 bases separated the two germline ends. The CDR3 is 14 amino acids. CDR3 sequence reads: CASSLYRDRYEQYF. The CDR3 DNA sequence: TGTGCCAGCAGCCTGTACAGGGACCGCTACGAGCAGTACTTC.

At least ten counts were recorded for this clonotype. The chain employs TRBV7-2 and TRBJ2-1; perhaps TRBD2 as D (5 bases). The germline CDR1 and CDR2 sequences are SGHTA and FQGNSA. The CDR3 runs 15 residues. V was cut by 1 base and J by 8 bases, with 15 bases left in between. The CDR3 loop reads CASSLGVSDSDEQFF. The CDR3 DNA reads TGTGCCAGCAGCTTAGGTGTTAGCGATTCCGATGAGCAGTTCTTC.

The chain carries TRBV5-1 and TRBJ2-2, with 8 positions matching TRBD1. The CDR3 is 15 residues long. V gave up 2 bases and J gave up 4 bases; unmatched junction bases: 4. Germline CDR1 is SGHRS and CDR2 is YFSETQ. CDR3 in DNA: TGCGCCAGCAGCTTCGAGACAGGGGTCACCGGGGAGCTGTTTTTT. Translating gives CASSFETGVTGELFF.

This clonotype was found a few times. The rearrangement uses TRBV19 and TRBJ2-6; 8 positions agree with TRBD1. V shed 4 bases, J shed 1 base, and the junction held 6 bases outside the gene matches. The CDR3 covers 17 residues. CDR1 and CDR2 from the germline V gene are LNHDA and SQIVND (reference sequence). Written as DNA, the CDR3 is TGTGCCAGTAGTAGCTCACAGGGGGTGTCTGGGGCCAACGTCCTGACTTTC. It yields the protein CASSSSQGVSGANVLTF.

In its sample, this clonotype was seen a few times. The chain recombines TRBV6-2 or TRBV6-3 with TRBJ2-3; D is ambiguous. There are 12 residues in the CDR3. With 6 bases removed from V and 10 bases from J, the gap between germline ends came to 14 bases. Germline-derived CDR1 and CDR2 are MNHEY and SVGEGT. The CDR3 reads CASSAIGRPQYF. The CDR3 DNA reads TGTGCCAGCAGCGCTATAGGTCGTCCGCAGTATTTT.

This clonotype was counted a few times. The chain joins TRBV7-2 to TRBJ1-5; D perhaps matches TRBD1 (6 bases). Germline V gives CDR1 SGHTA, CDR2 FQGNSA. The CDR3 consists of 15 residues. Between the trimmed V and J ends, which lost 3 bases and 3 bases, there was a span of 12 bases. This chain's CDR3 is CASSLTGTYNQPQHF. CDR3 DNA: TGTGCCAGCAGCTTGACCGGGACATACAATCAGCCCCAGCATTTT.

Ten or more counts support this clonotype. The chain joins TRBV18 to TRBJ2-1; D gene uncertain. Germline V lookup: CDR1 KGHSH, CDR2 LQKENI. V was cut by 0 bases and J by 2 bases, with 8 bases left in between. This CDR3 comprises 15 residues. In DNA, the CDR3 is TGTGCCAGCTCACCACCGAACTCCGCCTACAATGAGCAGTTCTTC. Its protein product is CASSPPNSAYNEQFF.

The chain recombines TRBV7-2 with TRBJ1-1; D call uncertain. The germline V gene encodes CDR1 SGHTA and CDR2 FQGNSA. Trimming cost V 3 bases and J 4 bases, with 9 bases left between them. The CDR3 runs to 13 residues. The CDR3 coding sequence is TGTGCCAGCAGCTTGTTGGGAATCACTGAAGCTTTCTTT. The encoded protein is CASSLLGITEAFF. Together with reference TRBV7-2 and TRBJ1-1, the CDR3 gives the full variable domain: GAGVSQSPSNKVTEKGKDVELRCDPISGHTALYWYRQSLGQGLEFLIYFQGNSAPDKSGLPSDRFSAERTGGSVSTLTIQRTQQEDSAVYLCASSLLGITEAFFGQGTRLTVV.

This clonotype showed up just a few times. The V gene is TRBV23-1, the J gene TRBJ1-5; 8 bases are a match to TRBD1. TRBV23-1 is an ORF, and what it does is uncertain. There are 17 residues in the CDR3. V was pared by 3 bases and J by 3 bases, with 10 bases of the junction left unmatched. The CDR3 sequence: CASSHYRDRLNNQPQHF. The CDR3 DNA follows: TGCGCCAGCAGTCACTACCGGGACAGGTTAAACAATCAGCCCCAGCATTTT.

The V and J genes are TRBV7-2 and TRBJ1-4; D perhaps matches TRBD1 (5 bases). Trimming removed 3 bases from V and 0 bases from J, with 8 bases in between. There are 15 residues in the CDR3. Looked up from germline, CDR1 is SGHTA and CDR2 is FQGNSA. The CDR3 DNA reads as TGTGCCAGCAGCTTGCAGGGCTCAACTAATGAAAAACTGTTTTTT. Protein: CASSLQGSTNEKLFF.

This sequence joins TRBV20-1 and TRBJ1-2; D uncertain. The CDR3 totals 10 residues. The germline V gene has CDR1 DFQATT and CDR2 SNEGSKA (reference sequence). V lost 3 bases and J lost 5, with 4 bases in between. Here the CDR3 reads CSARVYGYTF. The CDR3 DNA reads as TGCAGTGCTAGGGTATATGGCTACACCTTC.

The table lists this clonotype with many counts. The chain has TRBV28 and TRBJ1-5; D unclear. CDR3 length: 14 amino acids. The V gene lost 5 bases and the J gene lost 4 bases, with 12 bases spanning the gap. Looked up from germline, CDR1 is MDHEN and CDR2 is SYDVKM. The CDR3 is CASSPGKRNQPQHF. CDR3 DNA: TGTGCCAGCAGTCCCGGGAAGAGGAATCAGCCCCAGCATTTT. The full variable domain, rest sourced from reference TRBV28 and TRBJ1-5, is DVKVTQSSRYLVKRTGEKVFLECVQDMDHENMFWYRQDPGLGLRLIYFSYDVKMKEKGDIPEGYSVSREKKERFSLILESASTNQTSMYLCASSPGKRNQPQHFGDGTRLSIL.

This clonotype has a count of ten or more. The rearrangement joins TRBV27 to TRBJ2-4; no clear D gene. CDR1 is MNHEY, CDR2 SMNVEV, per germline (reference sequence). The CDR3 runs 15 residues. V lost 0 bases and J 1 base, leaving 7 bases between the germline ends. The CDR3 nucleotides are TGTGCCAGCAGTTTATCTGTCCGGGCCAAAAACATTCAGTACTTC. Translated, it gives CASSLSVRAKNIQYF.

This chain links TRBV2 with TRBJ1-2; D is unclear. Trimming removed 8 bases at V and 3 bases at J, with 7 bases between. CDR1 is SNHLY and CDR2 is FYNNEI in the germline V gene. The CDR3 is made up of 11 amino acids. CDR3 DNA sequence: TGTGCCAGCCCAAGGGACTATGGCTACACCTTC. Protein product: CASPRDYGYTF.

J is TRBJ2-4 and V is TRBV6-5, with TRBD2 matching 10 bases. There are 12 residues in the CDR3. The J segment lost 8 bases and the V segment lost 11 bases, leaving 6 bases of the junction unmatched. Germline lookup yields CDR1 MNHEY and CDR2 SVGAGI. This chain's CDR3 is CAAGLAGDIQYF. In nucleotides, the CDR3 is TGTGCCGCCGGGCTAGCGGGGGACATTCAGTACTTC.